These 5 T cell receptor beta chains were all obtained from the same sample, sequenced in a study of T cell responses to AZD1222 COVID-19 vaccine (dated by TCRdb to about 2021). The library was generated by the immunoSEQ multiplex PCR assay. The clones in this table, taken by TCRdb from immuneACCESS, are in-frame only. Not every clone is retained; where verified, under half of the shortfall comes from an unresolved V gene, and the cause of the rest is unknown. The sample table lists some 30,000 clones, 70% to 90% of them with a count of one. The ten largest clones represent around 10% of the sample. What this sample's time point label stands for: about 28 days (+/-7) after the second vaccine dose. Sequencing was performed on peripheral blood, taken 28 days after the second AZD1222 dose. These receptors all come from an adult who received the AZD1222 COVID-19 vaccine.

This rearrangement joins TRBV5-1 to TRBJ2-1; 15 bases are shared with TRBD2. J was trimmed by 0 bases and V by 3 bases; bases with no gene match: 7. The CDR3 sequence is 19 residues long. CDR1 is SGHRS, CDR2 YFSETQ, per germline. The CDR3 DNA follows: TGCGCCAGCAGCTGGGGACTAGCGGGGGGTATCCCCTCCTACAATGAGCAGTTCTTC. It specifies CASSWGLAGGIPSYNEQFF.

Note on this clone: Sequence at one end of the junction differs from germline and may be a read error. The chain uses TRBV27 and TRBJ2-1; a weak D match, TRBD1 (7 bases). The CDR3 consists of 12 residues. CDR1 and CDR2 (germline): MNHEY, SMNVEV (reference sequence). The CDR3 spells CASSPPRGASIF. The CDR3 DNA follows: TGTGCCAGCAGTCCCCCCAGGGGGGCCTCGATCTTC.

DNA for the CDR3: TGTGCCAGCTCACCAGGGGCATCCTTAGGGCCCCAGCATTTT. This gives the protein CASSPGASLGPQHF. This chain connects TRBV18 to TRBJ1-5, with D possibly being TRBD1 (5 bases). Trimming took 2 bases from V and 9 from J, leaving 14 bases between them. The CDR3 contains 14 residues. Germline assignment: CDR1 KGHSH and CDR2 LQKENI. The full variable domain, with the rest looked up from reference TRBV18 and TRBJ1-5, is NAGVMQNPRHLVRRRGQEARLRCSPMKGHSHVYWYRQLPEEGLKFMVYLQKENIIDESGMPKERFSAEFPKEGPSILRIQQVVRGDSAAYFCASSPGASLGPQHFGDGTRLSIL.

The CDR3 coding sequence is TGCAGCGTTGGAGGGGGGAGCACCGGGGAGCTGTTTTTT. Amino acid sequence: CSVGGGSTGELFF. The chain combines TRBV29-1 with TRBJ2-2, with D tentatively TRBD1 or TRBD2 (6 bases each). CDR1 SQVTM and CDR2 ANQGSEA come from the germline V gene. The CDR3 covers 13 residues. Deletions cut 4 bases from V and 4 bases from J, with 10 bases between.

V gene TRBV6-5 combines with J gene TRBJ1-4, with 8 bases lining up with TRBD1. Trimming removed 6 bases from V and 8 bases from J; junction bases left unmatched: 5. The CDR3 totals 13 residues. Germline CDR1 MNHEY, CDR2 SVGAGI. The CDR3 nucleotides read TGTGCCAGCAGAGCTTGGGACAGGGAAAAACTGTTTTTT. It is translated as CASRAWDREKLFF.